This T cell receptor (beta chain) was captured in a study of CD8+CD57+ T cells in acquired aplastic anemia. Previously, flow cytometry had revealed CD8+CD57+ cell expansion in the patients chosen for sequencing. In this sample, this clonotype turned up many times. Profiling of TCR beta VDJ combinations and CDR3 sequences used genomic DNA as template. TCRdb re-called the reads with MiXCR, one entry per CDR3 protein. The sample contains 160,000 or so distinct CDR3 sequences, around 48% of which appear only once. Sequences were obtained from sorted CD4+, CD8+, or CD8+CD57+ T cells (not recorded which) from PBMCs. This receptor was taken from a human donor with aplastic anemia.

The CDR3 reads CASSYSGLAGESYEQYF. The CDR3 nucleotides are TGTGCCAGCAGTTACTCGGGGCTAGCGGGGGAATCCTACGAGCAGTACTTC. This chain connects TRBV6-2 or TRBV6-3 to TRBJ2-7; 10 bases fit TRBD2. The CDR3 sequence is 17 residues long. From germline, CDR1 is MNHEY and CDR2 SVGEGT. V dropped 0 bases and J dropped 1; count of bases not matched to a gene: 6.